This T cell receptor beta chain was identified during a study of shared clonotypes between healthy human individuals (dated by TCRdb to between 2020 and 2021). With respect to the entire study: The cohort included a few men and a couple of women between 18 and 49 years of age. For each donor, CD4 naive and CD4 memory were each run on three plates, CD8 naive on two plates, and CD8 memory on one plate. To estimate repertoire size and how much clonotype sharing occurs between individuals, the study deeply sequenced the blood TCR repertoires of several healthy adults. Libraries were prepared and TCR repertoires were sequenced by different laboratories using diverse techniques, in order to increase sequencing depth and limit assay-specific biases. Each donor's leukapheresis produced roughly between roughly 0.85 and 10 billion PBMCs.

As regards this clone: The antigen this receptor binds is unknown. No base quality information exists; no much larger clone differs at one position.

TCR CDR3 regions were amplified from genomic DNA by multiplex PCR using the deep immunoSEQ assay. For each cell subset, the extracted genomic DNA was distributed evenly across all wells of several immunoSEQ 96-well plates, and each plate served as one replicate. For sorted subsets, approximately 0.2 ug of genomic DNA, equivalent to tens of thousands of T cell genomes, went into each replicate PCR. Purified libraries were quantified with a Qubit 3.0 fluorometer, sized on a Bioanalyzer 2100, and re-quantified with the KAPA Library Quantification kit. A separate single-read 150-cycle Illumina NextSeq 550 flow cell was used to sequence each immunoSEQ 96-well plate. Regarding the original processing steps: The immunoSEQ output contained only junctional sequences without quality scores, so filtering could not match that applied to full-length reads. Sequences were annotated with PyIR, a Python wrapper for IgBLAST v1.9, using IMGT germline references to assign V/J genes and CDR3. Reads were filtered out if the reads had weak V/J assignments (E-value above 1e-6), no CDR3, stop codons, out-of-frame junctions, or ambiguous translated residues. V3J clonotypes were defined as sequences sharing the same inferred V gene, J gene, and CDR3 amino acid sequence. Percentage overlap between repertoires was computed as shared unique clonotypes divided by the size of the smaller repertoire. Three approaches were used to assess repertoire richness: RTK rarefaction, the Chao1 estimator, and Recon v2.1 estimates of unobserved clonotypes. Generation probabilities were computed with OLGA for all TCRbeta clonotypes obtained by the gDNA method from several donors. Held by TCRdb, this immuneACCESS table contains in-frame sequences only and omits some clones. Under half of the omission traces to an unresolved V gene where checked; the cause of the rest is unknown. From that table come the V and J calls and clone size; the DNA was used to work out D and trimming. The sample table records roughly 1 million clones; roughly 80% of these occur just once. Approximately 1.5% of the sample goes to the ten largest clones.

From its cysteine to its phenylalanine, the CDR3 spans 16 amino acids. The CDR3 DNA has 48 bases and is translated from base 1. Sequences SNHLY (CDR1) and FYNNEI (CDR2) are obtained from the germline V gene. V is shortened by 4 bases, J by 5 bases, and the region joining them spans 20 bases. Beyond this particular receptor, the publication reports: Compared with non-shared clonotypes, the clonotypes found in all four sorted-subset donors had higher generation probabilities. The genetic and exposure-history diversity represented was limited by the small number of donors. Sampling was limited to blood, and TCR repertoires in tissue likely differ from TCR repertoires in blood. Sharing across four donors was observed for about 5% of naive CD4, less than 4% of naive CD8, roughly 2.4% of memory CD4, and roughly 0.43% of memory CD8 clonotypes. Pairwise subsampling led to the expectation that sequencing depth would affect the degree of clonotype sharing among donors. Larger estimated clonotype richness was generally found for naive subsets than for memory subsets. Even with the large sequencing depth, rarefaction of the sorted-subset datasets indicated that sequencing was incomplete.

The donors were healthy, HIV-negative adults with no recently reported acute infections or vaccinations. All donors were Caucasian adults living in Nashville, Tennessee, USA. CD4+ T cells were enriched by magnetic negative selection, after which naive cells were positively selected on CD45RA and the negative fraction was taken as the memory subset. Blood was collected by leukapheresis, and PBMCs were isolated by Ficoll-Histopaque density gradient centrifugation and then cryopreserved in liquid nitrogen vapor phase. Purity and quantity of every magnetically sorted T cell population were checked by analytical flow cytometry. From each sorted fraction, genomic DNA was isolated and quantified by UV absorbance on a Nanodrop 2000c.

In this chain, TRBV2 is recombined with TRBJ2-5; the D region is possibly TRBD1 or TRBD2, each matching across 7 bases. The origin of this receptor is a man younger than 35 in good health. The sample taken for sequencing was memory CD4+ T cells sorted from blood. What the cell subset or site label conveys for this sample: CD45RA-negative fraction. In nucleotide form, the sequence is TGTGCCAGCAGTGCTTTGGGAGGGGGCATTAGGGAGACCCAGTACTTC. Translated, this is CASSALGGGIRETQYF.